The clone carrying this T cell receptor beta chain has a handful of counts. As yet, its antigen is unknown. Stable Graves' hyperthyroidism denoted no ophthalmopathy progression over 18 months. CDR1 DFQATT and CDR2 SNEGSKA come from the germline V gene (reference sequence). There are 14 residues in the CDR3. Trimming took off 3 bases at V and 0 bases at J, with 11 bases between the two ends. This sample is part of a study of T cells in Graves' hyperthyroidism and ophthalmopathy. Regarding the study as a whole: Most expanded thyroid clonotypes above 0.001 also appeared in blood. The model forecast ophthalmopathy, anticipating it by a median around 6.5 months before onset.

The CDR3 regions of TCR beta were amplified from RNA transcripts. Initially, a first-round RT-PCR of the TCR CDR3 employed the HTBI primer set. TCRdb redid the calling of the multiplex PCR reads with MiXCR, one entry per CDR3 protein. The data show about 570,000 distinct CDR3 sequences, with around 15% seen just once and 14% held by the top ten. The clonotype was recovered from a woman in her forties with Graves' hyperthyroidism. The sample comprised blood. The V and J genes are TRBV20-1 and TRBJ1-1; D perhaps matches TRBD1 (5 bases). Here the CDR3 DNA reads TGCAGTGCTAGCACAGGCCTAATGAACACTGAAGCTTTCTTT. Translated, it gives CSASTGLMNTEAFF.